This is a list of T cell receptor beta chains from one sample in a study of cytomegalovirus exposure and HLA in healthy donors. Sequenced by immunoSEQ multiplex PCR; TCRdb stores in-frame clones only, minus some. The table includes tens of thousands of clones, approximately 67% detected once. Sequenced: PBMCs. Receptor source: a male donor in good health and CMV-seropositive. The CDR3 runs from the conserved cysteine through the conserved F or W. The D gene is left open where the match is weak. Clone size appears in some rows only: once, few, many, or a class for an expanded clone.

few	TRBD1	TRBV2	TRBJ1-2	TGTGCCAGCAGGCGGGGACAGGACGGCAACTATGGCTACACCTTC	CASRRGQDGNYGYTF
.	.	TRBV5-1	TRBJ1-3	TGCGCCAGCAGCAGGGACACGTACTCTGGAAACACCATATATTTT	CASSRDTYSGNTIYF
.	.	TRBV15	TRBJ2-5	TGTGCCACCACGAGGGTGGGAGTAGAGACCCAGTACTTC	CATTRVGVETQYF
few	.	TRBV7-2	TRBJ2-3	TGTGCCAGCAGCACTCGACTCTCTGGCACAGATACGCAGTATTTT	CASSTRLSGTDTQYF
.	TRBD1	TRBV2	TRBJ2-5	TGTGCCAGCAGTGAACAAGGGGGCCGACAAGAGACCCAGTACTTC	CASSEQGGRQETQYF
few	.	TRBV7-8	TRBJ1-2	TGTGCCAGCAGCTCACTACGGGGAGATGGCTACACCTTC	CASSSLRGDGYTF
.	TRBD1	TRBV27	TRBJ2-2	TGTGCCACTCTCAGGGACAGGGGAGGTACCGGGGAGCTGTTTTTT	CATLRDRGGTGELFF
.	TRBD1	TRBV5-6	TRBJ1-2	TGTGCCAGCAGCTTGGCAGGGGGAGTATCGGGAGGCTACACCTTC	CASSLAGGVSGGYTF
.	.	TRBV6-1	TRBJ1-2	TGTGCCAGCAGTGAGACTCCCCTACCGGCTAACTATGGCTACACCTTC	CASSETPLPANYGYTF
.	TRBD2	TRBV5-1	TRBJ2-7	TGCGCCAGCAGCTTGGGCGGGAGTGCGTCCTACGAGCAGTACTTC	CASSLGGSASYEQYF
few	TRBD1	TRBV30	TRBJ1-2	TGTGCAAGGGGACAGCAACCTAACTATGGCTACCCCTTC	CARGQQPNYGYPF
.	TRBD1	TRBV27	TRBJ1-1	TGTGCCAGCAGACTATCTCGGGGACAGTCCATGAACACTGAAGCTTTCTTT	CASRLSRGQSMNTEAFF
.	TRBD1	TRBV27	TRBJ1-1	TGTGCCAGCAGTCCGGACAGGTTCACTGAAGCTTTCTTT	CASSPDRFTEAFF
.	TRBD1	TRBV28	TRBJ2-7	TGTGCCAGCAGTTGGGACAGGGGAGTTTACTACGAGCAGTACTTC	CASSWDRGVYYEQYF
.	TRBD1	TRBV27	TRBJ2-7	TGTGCCAGCAAAGGGACAGGGTACGGCTACGAGCAGTACTTC	CASKGTGYGYEQYF
.	TRBD1	TRBV5-5	TRBJ1-2	TGTGCCAGCAGCTTTGATGGCAGGGGGAACTATGGCTACACCTTC	CASSFDGRGNYGYTF
.	.	TRBV7-9	TRBJ1-5	TGTGCCAGCAGCTTAGCCGGGGGGAATCAGCCCCAGCATTTT	CASSLAGGNQPQHF
.	TRBD1	TRBV27	TRBJ1-4	TGTGCCAGCAGTTTATGGGGGACAGATGAAAAACTGTTTTTT	CASSLWGTDEKLFF
.	TRBD1	TRBV7-2	TRBJ2-7	TGTGCCAGCAGCCCCCGGGACAGGGATCCCTACGAGCAGTACTTC	CASSPRDRDPYEQYF
.	.	TRBV7-9	TRBJ1-4	TGTGCCAGCAGCAATAGAGGCCCTGAAAAACTGTTTTTT	CASSNRGPEKLFF
.	.	TRBV6-5	TRBJ2-7	TGTGCCAGCAGTTACTCGGAGGGGTGGGGCGAGCAGTACTTC	CASSYSEGWGEQYF
few	TRBD2	TRBV7-2	TRBJ2-3	TGTGCCAGCAGCCCCAGCGGGAGTGTGACAGATACGCAGTATTTT	CASSPSGSVTDTQYF